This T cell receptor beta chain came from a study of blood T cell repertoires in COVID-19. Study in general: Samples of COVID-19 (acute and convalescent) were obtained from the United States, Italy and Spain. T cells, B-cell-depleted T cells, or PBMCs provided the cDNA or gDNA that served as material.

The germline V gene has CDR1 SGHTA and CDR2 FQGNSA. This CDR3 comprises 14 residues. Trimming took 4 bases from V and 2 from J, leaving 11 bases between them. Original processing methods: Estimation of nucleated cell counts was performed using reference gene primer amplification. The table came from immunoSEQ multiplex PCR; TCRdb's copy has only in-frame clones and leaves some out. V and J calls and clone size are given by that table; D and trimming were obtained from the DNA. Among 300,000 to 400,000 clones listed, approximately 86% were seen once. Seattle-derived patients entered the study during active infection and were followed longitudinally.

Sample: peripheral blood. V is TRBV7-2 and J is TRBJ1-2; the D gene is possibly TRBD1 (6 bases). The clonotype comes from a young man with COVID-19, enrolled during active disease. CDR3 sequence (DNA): TGTGCCAGCAGCTCACAGGGTCTGAACTATGGCTACACCTTC. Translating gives CASSSQGLNYGYTF. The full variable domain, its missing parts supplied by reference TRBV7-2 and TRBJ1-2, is GAGVSQSPSNKVTEKGKDVELRCDPISGHTALYWYRQSLGQGLEFLIYFQGNSAPDKSGLPSDRFSAERTGGSVSTLTIQRTQQEDSAVYLCASSSQGLNYGYTFGSGTRLTVV.